This is a list of T cell receptor beta chains from one sample in a study of T cells after posttransplantation cyclophosphamide. Profiling relied on immunoSEQ multiplex PCR, and the TCRdb table lists in-frame clones only, not all of them. This sample yields roughly 500 clones, of which roughly nine tenths are seen a single time; around 5.5% belongs to the top ten. Specimen: gut tissue. The receptors derive from a man in his fifties or sixties. Both conserved end residues are part of each CDR3. Each record gives: CDR3 length, J gene, clone size, V gene, D gene, CDR3 protein, CDR3 DNA. D genes are given only for firm matches. Clone size is stated in some rows and not others, as once, few, many or a class when expanded.

15 | TRBJ1-5 | NA | TRBV18 | NA | CASSPVGAFNQPQHF | TGTGCCAGCTCACCAGTAGGGGCCTTCAATCAGCCCCAGCATTTT
19 | TRBJ2-7 | NA | TRBV28 | TRBD2 | CASSSPLTSGGPTTYEQYF | TGTGCCAGCAGTTCCCCCCTGACTAGCGGGGGGCCAACCACCTACGAGCAGTACTTC
11 | TRBJ1-4 | NA | TRBV4-1 | NA | CASGGGALRVF | TGCGCCAGCGGGGGGGGAGCCTTGAGGGTTTTT
13 | TRBJ2-5 | once | TRBV7-6 | NA | CASSFPDQETQYF | TGTGCCAGCAGCTTCCCCGACCAAGAGACCCAGTACTTC
15 | TRBJ2-7 | NA | TRBV10-3 | TRBD1 | CAISSPGQGLYEQYF | TGTGCCATCAGTTCCCCGGGACAGGGGCTATACGAGCAGTACTTC
14 | TRBJ2-5 | NA | TRBV9 | NA | CASSVHSNSETQYF | TGTGCCAGCAGCGTACATAGCAACTCAGAGACCCAGTACTTC
11 | TRBJ2-3 | NA | TRBV20-1 | NA | CSAKGADTQYF | TGCAGTGCTAAGGGGGCAGATACGCAGTATTTT
13 | TRBJ1-5 | NA | TRBV28 | NA | CATEDSLNQPQHF | TGTGCCACCGAGGACAGCCTCAATCAGCCCCAGCATTTT
15 | TRBJ1-4 | NA | TRBV7-9 | TRBD1 | CASSPGQGPNEKLFF | TGTGCCAGCAGCCCAGGACAGGGGCCTAATGAAAAACTGTTTTTT
14 | TRBJ2-7 | NA | TRBV5-8 | TRBD2 | CASTRAGVRYEQYF | TGTGCCAGTACTCGGGCGGGAGTGCGCTACGAGCAGTACTTC
15 | TRBJ1-1 | NA | TRBV6-5 | NA | CATFRQPEMNTEAFF | TGTGCCACCTTTAGACAGCCAGAAATGAACACTGAAGCTTTCTTT